These 21 T cell receptor beta chains share one sample of origin, sequenced in a study of blood T cell repertoires in COVID-19. Clones were read by immunoSEQ multiplex PCR, and TCRdb kept only the in-frame ones, dropping some. This sample yields 150,000 to 200,000 clones, of which 92% are seen a single time; 4.8% belongs to the top ten. The sample was peripheral blood. These receptors were taken from a man aged 25-40 years with COVID-19, enrolled during active disease.

The rearrangement joins TRBV6-2 or TRBV6-3 to TRBJ2-1; 8 bases fit TRBD1. The germline gives CDR1 MNHEY, CDR2 SVGEGT. V dropped 5 bases and J dropped 6; count of bases not matched to a gene: 9. The CDR3 runs 15 residues. The CDR3 DNA reads as TGTGCCAGCAGTCTGACAGGGGTTTCTATCAATGAGCAGTTCTTC. This sequence encodes CASSLTGVSINEQFF.

This chain joins TRBV6-5 and TRBJ2-7, with 9 bases fitting TRBD1. CDR3 length: 16 amino acids. The V gene's germline CDR1 is MNHEY and CDR2 SVGAGI. The trim removed 2 bases at V and 3 bases at J, leaving 8 bases unmatched. In nucleotides, the CDR3 is TGTGCCAGCAGTTACGCGCTGGACAGGGGTAACTACGAGCAGTACTTC. It encodes CASSYALDRGNYEQYF.

This clone was detected only once. V gene TRBV28 combines with J gene TRBJ1-5; 10 bases are shared with TRBD1. Germline V gene data show CDR1 as MDHEN and CDR2 as SYDVKM. Unmatched junction bases numbered 10, after V lost 8 bases and J lost 6 bases. The CDR3 has 15 residues. In DNA, the CDR3 is TGTGCCAGCCCCTCGGACAGGGGGGTTTTTCAGCCCCAGCATTTT. It specifies CASPSDRGVFQPQHF.

This clone is a singleton in its sample. The rearrangement joins TRBV5-1 to TRBJ2-2; unclear D gene. There are 14 residues in the CDR3. The germline V gene has CDR1 SGHRS and CDR2 YFSETQ. The ends were cut back, 1 base at V and 2 bases at J, with 6 bases in the middle. This CDR3 is CASSLLPNTGELFF. CDR3 coding DNA: TGCGCCAGCAGCTTGCTCCCTAACACCGGGGAGCTGTTTTTT.

This chain connects TRBV7-2 to TRBJ1-6, with TRBD1 matching 7 bases. Losses at the gene ends were 4 bases for V and 6 bases for J; bases not matched to a gene: 9. The germline CDR1 and CDR2 sequences are SGHTA and FQGNSA. The CDR3 has 16 residues. The CDR3 sequence is CASSSRQGILNSPLHF. The CDR3 bases are TGTGCCAGCAGCTCTCGACAGGGAATTCTTAATTCACCCCTCCACTTT.

This clone was recorded once. V gene TRBV10-3 combines with J gene TRBJ1-2; D may be TRBD1 (5 bases). The germline V gene encodes CDR1 ENHRY and CDR2 SYGVKD. V gave up 3 bases and J gave up 1 base, with 12 bases separating them. CDR3 length equals 15 residues. CDR3 nucleotides: TGTGCCATCAGTGAAGGGAGGGGAATTAACTATGGCTACACCTTC. Translation gives CAISEGRGINYGYTF.

This clone came up a few times. This may come from a read error, since a much larger clone is one base off. The sample holds other DNA sequences that translate to the same CDR3. The genes are TRBV9 and TRBJ1-2; 7 bases are a match to TRBD1. The ends lost 3 bases at V and 4 bases at J; junction bases unmatched: 3. This CDR3 comprises 13 residues. CDR1 SGDLS and CDR2 YYNGEE come from the germline V gene. CDR3 loop: CASSAGTAYGYTF. In DNA, the CDR3 is TGTGCCAGCAGCGCCGGGACAGCCTATGGCTACACCTTC. Variable domain in full (rest from reference TRBV9 and TRBJ1-2): DSGVTQTPKHLITATGQRVTLRCSPRSGDLSVYWYQQSLDQGLQFLIQYYNGEERAKGNILERFSAQQFPDLHSELNLSSLELGDSALYFCASSAGTAYGYTFGSGTRLTVV.

The chain links TRBV29-1 to TRBJ2-3, with D possibly TRBD1 on 5 matching bases. Germline-derived CDR1 and CDR2 are SQVTM and ANQGSEA. The CDR3 has 13 amino acids. Between the trimmed V and J ends, which lost 1 base and 5 bases, there was a span of 10 bases. The CDR3 spells CSVEGNDRDTQYF. The DNA of the CDR3 is TGCAGCGTTGAAGGCAACGACAGAGATACGCAGTATTTT.

This sequence joins TRBV7-9 and TRBJ1-6, with D perhaps TRBD1 (5 bases). Germline CDR1 reads SEHNR; CDR2 reads FQNEAQ (reference sequence). This CDR3 region has 15 residues. The germline V and J ends were trimmed by 4 bases and 5 bases, with 12 bases remaining between them. CDR3 nucleotides: TGTGCCAGCAGCTCCTGGACAAACCATAATTCACCCCTCCACTTT. It yields the protein CASSSWTNHNSPLHF.

This clone showed up just once. This chain connects TRBV6-6 to TRBJ2-5; 10 nucleotides match TRBD1. CDR3 length equals 14 residues. Germline V gene lookup returns CDR1 MNHNY and CDR2 SVGAGI (reference sequence). Trimming at V came to 4 bases and at J to 5 bases, leaving 4 bases not matched to a gene. DNA for the CDR3: TGTGCCAGCAGTTCGGGACAGGGGTATGAGACCCAGTACTTC. This gives the protein CASSSGQGYETQYF.

J is TRBJ1-4 and V is TRBV4-2; TRBD1 matches at 8 bases. CDR3 length: 14 amino acids. In germline, CDR1 is LGHNA, CDR2 YNFKEQ. V gave up 4 bases and J gave up 12 bases; unmatched junction bases: 10. This CDR3 is CASSPGQGGVQLFF. The CDR3 DNA reads TGTGCCAGCAGCCCAGGACAGGGTGGCGTTCAACTGTTTTTT.

The gene calls are TRBV28 and TRBJ2-7, with 12 bases aligning to TRBD1. This CDR3 is 15 amino acids long. V gave up 6 bases and J gave up 4 bases; unmatched junction bases: 7. The germline gives CDR1 MDHEN, CDR2 SYDVKM. CDR3 region: CASRTGTGGGYEQYF. Here the CDR3 DNA reads TGTGCCAGCAGAACAGGGACAGGGGGCGGTTACGAGCAGTACTTC.

This chain links TRBV10-1 with TRBJ1-1; perhaps TRBD1 as D (5 bases). With 2 bases removed from V and 1 base from J, the gap between germline ends came to 20 bases. The CDR3 loop spans 18 amino acids. Germline lookup yields CDR1 WNHNN and CDR2 SYGVQD (reference sequence). The CDR3 nucleotides are TGCGCCAGCAGTGAGAGAGAGAGTCACAGGAGACCGAACACTGAAGCTTTCTTT. Amino acids: CASSERESHRRPNTEAFF.

This chain connects TRBV11-2 to TRBJ1-3; D may be TRBD1 (6 bases). Trimming took off 5 bases at V and 1 base at J, with 18 bases between the two ends. The CDR3 totals 17 residues. CDR1 and CDR2 (germline): SGHAT, FQNNGV. In DNA, the CDR3 is TGTGCCAGCAGCGACCGACACAGGGTTCCGTCTGGAAACACCATATATTTT. Translated: CASSDRHRVPSGNTIYF.

This chain uses TRBV4-2 with TRBJ1-5; TRBD1 aligns across 8 bases. The CDR3 has 14 residues. CDR1 is LGHNA, CDR2 YNFKEQ, per germline. J lost 3 bases, V lost 3 bases, and 1 base had no gene match. The CDR3 DNA sequence: TGTGCCAGCAGCCAGGACAGGGACAATCAGCCCCAGCATTTT. Translated, it gives CASSQDRDNQPQHF.

This chain connects TRBV9 to TRBJ2-1, with 7 positions matching TRBD2. Germline trimming cut 0 bases from V and 7 bases from J; bases unmatched to any gene: 13. This CDR3 contains 17 residues. CDR1 and CDR2 (germline): SGDLS, YYNGEE. As DNA, the CDR3 is TGTGCCAGCAGCGTAGCTAGGGTCGGGAGGAGTAAAAATGAGCAGTTCTTC. This sequence encodes CASSVARVGRSKNEQFF.

The gene calls are TRBV10-3 and TRBJ2-5, with 10 nucleotides matching TRBD1. Germline loops: CDR1 ENHRY, CDR2 SYGVKD. There are 14 residues in the CDR3. V lost 5 bases, J lost 5 bases, and 5 bases stayed unmatched. The CDR3 region is CAISTDRGRETQYF. The CDR3 region has the DNA TGTGCCATCAGTACCGACAGGGGGCGGGAGACCCAGTACTTC.

The V call is TRBV7-8, the J call TRBJ2-7; the match to TRBD2 covers 14 bases. CDR1 and CDR2 (germline): SGHVS, FQNEAQ. Trimming at V came to 4 bases and at J to 6 bases, leaving 2 bases not matched to a gene. The CDR3 covers 14 residues. The CDR3 DNA follows: TGTGCCAGCAGCTCCGGACTAGCGGGAGGCGAGCAGTACTTC. It yields the protein CASSSGLAGGEQYF. Variable domain in full (rest from reference TRBV7-8 and TRBJ2-7): GAGVSQSPRYKVAKRGQDVALRCDPISGHVSLFWYQQALGQGPEFLTYFQNEAQLDKSGLPSDRFFAERPEGSVSTLKIQRTQQEDSAVYLCASSSGLAGGEQYFGPGTRLTVT.

This chain joins TRBV27 and TRBJ2-3; no firm D call. CDR3 length: 11 amino acids. V shed 4 bases and J shed 3 bases, with 2 bases lying between them. Germline CDR1 is MNHEY and CDR2 is SMNVEV (reference sequence). The CDR3 DNA sequence: TGTGCCAGCAGTTCGACAGATACGCAGTATTTT. This codes for CASSSTDTQYF.

The table lists this clone with a few counts. The chain joins TRBV27 to TRBJ2-6; D remains unclear. Trimming pared 7 bases from V and 0 bases from J, leaving 13 bases between. The CDR3 totals 16 residues. Germline CDR1 MNHEY, CDR2 SMNVEV (reference sequence). For the CDR3, the DNA is TGTGCCAGCACAGAGACACATCCCTCTGGGGCCAACGTCCTGACTTTC. Protein product: CASTETHPSGANVLTF.

The chain employs TRBV19 and TRBJ2-7, with 8 bases lining up with TRBD1. The CDR3 runs 14 residues. Germline V gene data show CDR1 as LNHDA and CDR2 as SQIVND (reference sequence). V was clipped by 3 bases and J by 3 bases; unmatched bases: 4. CDR3 sequence: CASSMIQGGYEQYF. The CDR3 DNA reads TGTGCCAGTAGTATGATACAGGGGGGCTACGAGCAGTACTTC.